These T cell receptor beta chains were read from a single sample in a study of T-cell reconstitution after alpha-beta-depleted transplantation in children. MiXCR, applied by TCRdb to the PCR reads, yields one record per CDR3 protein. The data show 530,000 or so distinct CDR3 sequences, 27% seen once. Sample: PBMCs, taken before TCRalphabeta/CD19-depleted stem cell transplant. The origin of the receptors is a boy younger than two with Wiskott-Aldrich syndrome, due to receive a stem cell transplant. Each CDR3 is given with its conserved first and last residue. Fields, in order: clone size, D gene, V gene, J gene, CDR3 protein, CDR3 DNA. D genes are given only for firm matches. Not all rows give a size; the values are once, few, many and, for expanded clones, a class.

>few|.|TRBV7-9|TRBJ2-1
CASSVRPSTYNEQFF
TGTGCCAGCAGCGTCCGACCGAGCACCTACAATGAGCAGTTCTTC
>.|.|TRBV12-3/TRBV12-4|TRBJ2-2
CASGRTGNTGELFF
TGTGCCAGCGGTCGGACGGGTAACACCGGGGAGCTGTTTTTT
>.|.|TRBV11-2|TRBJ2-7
CASSHIRSGWYEQYF
TGTGCCAGCAGCCACATTAGGAGCGGGTGGTACGAGCAGTACTTC
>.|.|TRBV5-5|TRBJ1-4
CASSARPGRPNEKLFF
TGTGCCAGCAGCGCACGGCCGGGGCGGCCTAATGAAAAACTGTTTTTT
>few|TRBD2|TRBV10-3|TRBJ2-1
CAIRAPYTSGRSVYNEQFF
TGTGCCATCAGGGCCCCGTACACTAGCGGGAGGTCCGTTTACAATGAGCAGTTCTTC
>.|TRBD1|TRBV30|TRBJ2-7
CALTGFAAEQYF
TGTGCCTTGACAGGGTTCGCGGCCGAGCAGTACTTC
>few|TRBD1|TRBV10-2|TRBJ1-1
CASSARTGGTEAFF
TGCGCCAGCAGTGCCCGGACAGGGGGAACTGAAGCTTTCTTT
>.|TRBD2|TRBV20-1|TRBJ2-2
CSARTSGRGRNTGELFF
TGCAGTGCTAGAACTAGCGGGAGGGGGAGGAACACCGGGGAGCTGTTTTTT
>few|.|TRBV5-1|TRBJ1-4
CASSFDRNNEKLFF
TGCGCCAGCAGCTTCGACAGGAATAATGAAAAACTGTTTTTT
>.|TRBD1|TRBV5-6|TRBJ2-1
CASSFLDRGGFVRNEQFF
TGTGCCAGCAGCTTTCTTGACAGGGGAGGATTTGTCAGGAATGAGCAGTTCTTC
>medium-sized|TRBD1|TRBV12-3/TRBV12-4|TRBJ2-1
CASSPGQGVKFF
TGTGCCAGCAGTCCGGGGCAGGGGGTCAAGTTCTTC
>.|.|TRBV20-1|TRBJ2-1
CSRLGPYDNEQFF
TGCAGCCGGTTGGGACCCTACGACAATGAGCAGTTCTTC
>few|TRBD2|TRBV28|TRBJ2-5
CASSRNNLAGGPKETQYF
TGTGCCAGCAGCAGAAACAATCTAGCGGGAGGTCCGAAAGAGACCCAGTACTTC
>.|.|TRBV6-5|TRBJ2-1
CASSYSSPGGEQFF
TGTGCCAGCAGTTACTCGTCTCCCGGGGGCGAGCAGTTCTTC
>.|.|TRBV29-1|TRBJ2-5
CSTSSGGAGETQYF
TGCAGCACTTCGTCGGGGGGCGCGGGGGAGACCCAGTACTTC
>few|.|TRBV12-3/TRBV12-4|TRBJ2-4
CASSLGVGPKNIQYF
TGTGCCAGCAGTTTGGGAGTTGGACCCAAAAACATTCAGTACTTC
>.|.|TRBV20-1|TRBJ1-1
CSARVTGNTEAFF
TGCAGTGCTAGAGTCACAGGGAACACTGAAGCTTTCTTT
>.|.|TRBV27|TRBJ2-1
CASYRTFNEQFF
TGTGCCAGCTACCGGACTTTCAATGAGCAGTTCTTC
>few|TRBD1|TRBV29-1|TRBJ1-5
CSVSHLPGQGGRNNQPQHF
TGCAGCGTTTCTCATTTACCGGGACAGGGAGGTCGTAACAATCAGCCCCAGCATTTT
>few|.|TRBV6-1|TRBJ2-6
CASSRTAGANVLTF
TGTGCCAGCAGCCGGACTGCTGGGGCCAACGTCCTGACTTTC
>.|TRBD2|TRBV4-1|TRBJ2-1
CASSLRGGRARKDNEQFF
TGCGCCAGCAGCCTTAGAGGCGGGAGGGCCCGCAAAGACAATGAGCAGTTCTTC
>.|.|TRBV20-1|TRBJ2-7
CSASTQREQYF
TGCAGTGCCTCTACCCAAAGGGAGCAGTACTTC
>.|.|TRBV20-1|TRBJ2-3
CSAAADTQYF
TGCAGTGCCGCGGCAGATACGCAGTATTTT
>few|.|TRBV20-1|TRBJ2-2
CSARDGLTGELFF
TGCAGTGCTAGAGATGGGTTAACCGGGGAGCTGTTTTTT
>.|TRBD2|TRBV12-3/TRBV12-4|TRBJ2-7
CASTPRTSGAYEQYF
TGTGCCAGCACCCCTCGGACTAGCGGGGCTTACGAGCAGTACTTC
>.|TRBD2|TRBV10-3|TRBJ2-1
CAISTGTRSINEQFF
TGTGCCATCAGTACCGGGACTAGGAGTATCAATGAGCAGTTCTTC
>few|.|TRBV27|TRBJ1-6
CASSPVIYNSPLHF
TGTGCCAGCAGTCCTGTAATATATAATTCACCCCTCCACTTT
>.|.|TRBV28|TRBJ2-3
CASSRLGPYTDTQYF
TGTGCCAGCAGTCGGCTCGGCCCTTACACAGATACGCAGTATTTT
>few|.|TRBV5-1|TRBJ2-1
CASSLVRVGAYNEQFF
TGCGCCAGCAGCTTGGTCCGTGTAGGCGCCTACAATGAGCAGTTCTTC